A selection of T cell receptor beta chains follows, all from one sample in a study of CD8+CD57+ T cells in acquired aplastic anemia. TCRdb processed the reads anew with MiXCR; each CDR3 protein has one entry. Among some 210,000 distinct CDR3 sequences listed, roughly 55% were seen once. Sample: sorted CD4+, CD8+, or CD8+CD57+ T cells (not recorded which) from PBMCs. These receptor sequences come from a human donor in good health. CDR3s include the opening cysteine and the closing phenylalanine or tryptophan. Each record gives: clone size, D gene, J gene, V gene, CDR3 DNA, CDR3 protein. A D gene is named only where the DNA matches it firmly. Not every row has a clone size; where given, it reads once, few, many or a size class.

clone_size: .; d_call: .; j_call: TRBJ1-2; v_call: TRBV20-1; cdr3_nt: TGCAGTGCTGGGGAGGCTAGCGGGGGGGCCTACACCTTC; cdr3_aa: CSAGEASGGAYTF
clone_size: .; d_call: .; j_call: TRBJ2-7; v_call: TRBV5-1; cdr3_nt: TGCGCCAGCAGGCCGGACAGATTTTTTGAAGAGCAGTACTTC; cdr3_aa: CASRPDRFFEEQYF
clone_size: .; d_call: TRBD2; j_call: TRBJ2-2; v_call: TRBV19; cdr3_nt: TGTGCCAGTAGTGTAGATCTATGGGGGGGTGAGGCCGGGGAGCTGTTTTTT; cdr3_aa: CASSVDLWGGEAGELFF
clone_size: .; d_call: .; j_call: TRBJ2-5; v_call: TRBV24-1; cdr3_nt: TGTGCCACCAGTGATTCCGGTCAGGCACACGAGACCCAGTACTTC; cdr3_aa: CATSDSGQAHETQYF
clone_size: .; d_call: .; j_call: TRBJ1-4; v_call: TRBV24-1; cdr3_nt: TGTGCCACCTGGAAATGGTTTTATGAAAAACTGTTTTTT; cdr3_aa: CATWKWFYEKLFF
clone_size: once; d_call: .; j_call: TRBJ2-7; v_call: TRBV5-1; cdr3_nt: TGCGCCAGCAGGCCCGTGAGCGCCTACGAGCAGTACTTC; cdr3_aa: CASRPVSAYEQYF
clone_size: .; d_call: .; j_call: TRBJ2-1; v_call: TRBV10-3; cdr3_nt: TGTGCCATCAGTGAGCCTCGCAATGAGCAGTTCTTC; cdr3_aa: CAISEPRNEQFF
clone_size: .; d_call: TRBD1; j_call: TRBJ2-7; v_call: TRBV14; cdr3_nt: TGTGCCAGCAGCCCCGGGACAGGCTACTCCTACGAGCAGTACTTC; cdr3_aa: CASSPGTGYSYEQYF
clone_size: .; d_call: .; j_call: TRBJ2-5; v_call: TRBV5-1; cdr3_nt: TGCGCCAGCAGCCCCCCAGCGTGGGAGACCCAGTACTTC; cdr3_aa: CASSPPAWETQYF
clone_size: many; d_call: .; j_call: TRBJ2-1; v_call: TRBV7-9; cdr3_nt: TGTGCCACTGCGTGGGGGGAGGGGGCTTACAATGAGCAGTTCTTC; cdr3_aa: CATAWGEGAYNEQFF
clone_size: many; d_call: .; j_call: TRBJ1-1; v_call: TRBV6-5; cdr3_nt: TGTGCCAGCAGTGCTGGTTGGGTCACTGAAGCTTTCTTT; cdr3_aa: CASSAGWVTEAFF
clone_size: few; d_call: TRBD1; j_call: TRBJ2-7; v_call: TRBV2; cdr3_nt: TGTGCCAGCAGCGGTAAGGGGGCGGCCAAGTACTTC; cdr3_aa: CASSGKGAAKYF
clone_size: few; d_call: TRBD1; j_call: TRBJ2-7; v_call: TRBV20-1; cdr3_nt: TGCAGTGCCCCTGGGGGGGGGGGACAGGGTTTATCCTACGAGCAGTACTTC; cdr3_aa: CSAPGGGGQGLSYEQYF
clone_size: once; d_call: .; j_call: TRBJ2-3; v_call: TRBV7-9; cdr3_nt: TGTGCCAGCAGCTTAGACAGGTCCACAGATACGCAGTATTTT; cdr3_aa: CASSLDRSTDTQYF
clone_size: .; d_call: .; j_call: TRBJ2-3; v_call: TRBV6-2/TRBV6-3; cdr3_nt: .; cdr3_aa: CACRQGSGEQFFGPDTQYF
clone_size: .; d_call: TRBD1; j_call: TRBJ1-3; v_call: TRBV9; cdr3_nt: TGTGCCAGCAGCGCTACACAGGGGGCGGGGTATGGAAACACCATATATTTT; cdr3_aa: CASSATQGAGYGNTIYF
clone_size: .; d_call: .; j_call: TRBJ1-4; v_call: TRBV28; cdr3_nt: TGTGCCAGCAGTGGTGGATCAGGGGTACCTAATGAAAAACTGTTTTTT; cdr3_aa: CASSGGSGVPNEKLFF